These 20 T cell receptor beta chains originate from one sample sequenced in a study of siplizumab effects on memory and regulatory T cells. Using immunoSEQ multiplex PCR, the repertoire was profiled, and TCRdb retains in-frame clones only, with some absent. This repertoire shows fewer than 120,000 clones, approximately 92% found once; its top ten account for 1.3%. The sequenced sample consisted of CD4+ T cells sorted from blood. The origin of the receptors is a human donor in good health.

The chain is built from TRBV20-1 and TRBJ1-1; D may be TRBD1 (6 bases). The CDR3 has 11 amino acids. The germline V gene has CDR1 DFQATT and CDR2 SNEGSKA (reference sequence). The germline V and J ends were trimmed by 6 bases and 5 bases, with 10 bases remaining between them. CDR3 nucleotide sequence: TGCAGTGCCGAGGGGGGAACTGAAGCTTTCTTT. This translates into CSAEGGTEAFF.

The rearrangement links TRBV6-5 to TRBJ1-1; a possible D gene is TRBD1 (6 bases). The CDR3 is 14 residues long. V was pared by 4 bases and J by 1 base, with 10 bases between. CDR1 and CDR2 from the germline V gene are MNHEY and SVGAGI. The CDR3 reads CASSSGHTNTEAFF. The CDR3, as DNA: TGTGCCAGCAGTTCGGGACATACGAACACTGAAGCTTTCTTT.

The chain's CDR3 is CASGGDPGNQYF. CDR3 DNA: TGCGCCAGCGGGGGAGACCCGGGAAACCAGTACTTC. The chain has TRBV10-2 and TRBJ2-5; D could derive from TRBD1 or TRBD2 (5 bases each). Trimming removed 8 bases from V and 10 bases from J, with 17 bases in between. Germline V lookup: CDR1 WSHSY, CDR2 SAAADI. This CDR3 is 12 amino acids long.

The chain uses TRBV2 and TRBJ2-7; possibly TRBD1 or TRBD2 for D (6 bases each). Trimming removed 8 bases from V and 0 bases from J, with 14 bases in between. This CDR3 region has 14 residues. Germline V gene sequence: CDR1 SNHLY, CDR2 FYNNEI. As DNA, the CDR3 is TGTGCCAGCTTAGAGGGGGGACACTCCTACGAGCAGTACTTC. This translates into CASLEGGHSYEQYF.

The J gene is TRBJ2-2, the V gene TRBV9; D unresolved. V was pared by 6 bases and J by 0 bases, with 9 bases between. Germline CDR1 reads SGDLS; CDR2 reads YYNGEE. CDR3 size: 14 residues. The CDR3 coding sequence is TGTGCCAGCAATTTAGGTGCGAACACCGGGGAGCTGTTTTTT. Translated, it gives CASNLGANTGELFF.

The rearrangement uses TRBV9 and TRBJ1-1; TRBD1 aligns across 12 bases. Germline values: CDR1 SGDLS, CDR2 YYNGEE. This CDR3 spans 14 amino acids. After removal of 3 bases from V and 6 bases from J, the junction contained 3 bases not matched to a gene. The CDR3 loop reads CASSGGQGASEAFF. The DNA of the CDR3 is TGTGCCAGCAGCGGGGGACAGGGGGCCTCTGAAGCTTTCTTT. The full variable domain, in which reference TRBV9 and TRBJ1-1 provide the parts outside the CDR3, is DSGVTQTPKHLITATGQRVTLRCSPRSGDLSVYWYQQSLDQGLQFLIQYYNGEERAKGNILERFSAQQFPDLHSELNLSSLELGDSALYFCASSGGQGASEAFFGQGTRLTVV.

V and J are TRBV6-5 and TRBJ2-2, with D possibly matching TRBD2 (5 bases). CDR3 length: 15 amino acids. From germline, CDR1 is MNHEY and CDR2 SVGAGI. Trimming removed 5 bases at V and 2 bases at J, with 12 bases between. This chain's CDR3 is CASSHDYLNTGELFF. The CDR3 nucleotides read TGTGCCAGCAGTCACGACTATCTTAACACCGGGGAGCTGTTTTTT.

The genes are TRBV5-1 and TRBJ2-3; D is undetermined. The V end lost 0 bases, the J end lost 2 bases, and 7 bases lay between the germline ends. The CDR3 sequence is 14 residues long. Germline CDR1 and CDR2: SGHRS and YFSETQ. For the CDR3, the DNA is TGCGCCAGCAGCTTGGGGCTGTACACAGATACGCAGTATTTT. It codes for CASSLGLYTDTQYF.

The rearrangement joins TRBV5-1 to TRBJ2-2; D remains unclear. The CDR3 has 13 residues. The germline V gene has CDR1 SGHRS and CDR2 YFSETQ. V lost 6 bases and J 1 base, leaving 7 bases between the germline ends. DNA of the CDR3: TGCGCCAGCACACACGGGAACACCGGGGAGCTGTTTTTT. Amino acids: CASTHGNTGELFF. Supplemented by reference TRBV5-1 and TRBJ2-2, the full variable domain reads KAGVTQTPRYLIKTRGQQVTLSCSPISGHRSVSWYQQTPGQGLQFLFEYFSETQRNKGNFPGRFSGRQFSNSRSEMNVSTLELGDSALYLCASTHGNTGELFFGEGSRLTVL.

J is TRBJ1-3 and V is TRBV6-1; D might be TRBD1 (5 bases). The CDR3 contains 16 residues. The germline CDR1 and CDR2 sequences are MNHNS and SASEGT. With 3 bases removed from V and 0 bases from J, the gap between germline ends came to 12 bases. CDR3 in amino acids: CASSEPGRGSGNTIYF. CDR3 DNA: TGTGCCAGCAGTGAGCCGGGACGGGGCTCTGGAAACACCATATATTTT.

This chain joins TRBV5-4 and TRBJ2-7; 9 bases match TRBD1. The CDR3 consists of 14 residues. V shed 3 bases, J shed 3 bases, and the junction held 4 bases outside the gene matches. Looked up from germline, CDR1 is SGHNT and CDR2 is YYREEE (reference sequence). The CDR3: CASSSGQGGYEQYF. The CDR3, as DNA: TGTGCCAGCAGCTCGGGACAGGGAGGCTACGAGCAGTACTTC.

This chain uses TRBV18 with TRBJ1-1; D unclear. Germline V gene data show CDR1 as KGHSH and CDR2 as LQKENI. Trimming stripped 3 bases from V and 1 base from J, with 12 bases between. The CDR3 length is 15 residues. Here the CDR3 DNA reads TGTGCCAGCTCACCCCAGGACGGTGGGAACACTGAAGCTTTCTTT. It translates to CASSPQDGGNTEAFF.

This chain joins TRBV30 and TRBJ2-3; no firm D call. V lost 2 bases to trimming and J lost 1 base, with 10 bases between them. CDR3 length: 14 residues. Germline V gives CDR1 GTSNPN, CDR2 SVGIG (reference sequence). This CDR3 is CAWSSAVGTDTQYF. In DNA, the CDR3 is TGTGCCTGGAGTTCGGCGGTGGGCACAGATACGCAGTATTTT.

The V and J genes are TRBV5-1 and TRBJ1-1; TRBD1 agrees at 8 bases. With V trimmed by 4 bases and J by 3 bases, 8 bases remained unmatched. Germline assignment: CDR1 SGHRS and CDR2 YFSETQ. This CDR3 contains 15 residues. The CDR3 nucleotides read TGCGCCAGCAGCGCCCAGGGGGCAGGGGACACTGAAGCTTTCTTT. Residues: CASSAQGAGDTEAFF.

This chain joins TRBV2 and TRBJ2-7, with 8 bases matching TRBD2. After removal of 8 bases from V and 9 bases from J, the junction contained 9 bases not matched to a gene. CDR3 size: 12 residues. CDR1 and CDR2 from the germline V gene are SNHLY and FYNNEI. CDR3 sequence: CASGTSAVWQYF. The CDR3 coding sequence is TGTGCCAGCGGGACTAGTGCCGTTTGGCAGTACTTC.

This rearrangement joins TRBV27 to TRBJ1-1, with no clear D. Germline loops: CDR1 MNHEY, CDR2 SMNVEV (reference sequence). Trimming removed 5 bases from V and 0 bases from J, with 7 bases in between. The CDR3 consists of 13 residues. Here the CDR3 DNA reads TGTGCCAGCAGTCCTAGGCTGAACACTGAAGCTTTCTTT. Its translation is CASSPRLNTEAFF.

The V and J genes are TRBV11-2 and TRBJ1-5; no clear D. The ends were cut back, 0 bases at V and 3 bases at J, with 6 bases in the middle. The CDR3 covers 14 residues. CDR1 and CDR2 from the germline V gene are SGHAT and FQNNGV. CDR3 loop: CASSLDRYNQPQHF. CDR3 nucleotides: TGTGCCAGCAGCTTAGACAGGTACAATCAGCCCCAGCATTTT.

The chain couples TRBV5-8 to TRBJ1-5; D might be TRBD1 (5 bases). V lost 4 bases and J 4 bases, leaving 15 bases between the germline ends. Germline V gives CDR1 SGHTS, CDR2 YDEGEE. The CDR3 covers 15 residues. DNA of the CDR3: TGTGCCAGCAGCAGCGGGACTCTCGAGAATCAGCCCCAGCATTTT. Translated, it gives CASSSGTLENQPQHF.

The chain uses TRBV7-9 and TRBJ2-1; 9 bases line up with TRBD2. Germline lookup yields CDR1 SEHNR and CDR2 FQNEAQ (reference sequence). This CDR3 is 15 amino acids long. V lost 2 bases and J lost 2; bases outside the gene matches: 1. CDR3 coding DNA: TGTGCCAGCAGCTTAAGACTAGCGGCCTACAATGAGCAGTTCTTC. This translates into CASSLRLAAYNEQFF.

The chain joins TRBV18 to TRBJ2-7; a possible D gene is TRBD1 (6 bases). The CDR3 is 14 residues long. Deletions cut 2 bases from V and 2 bases from J, with 10 bases between. Germline V CDR1 and CDR2: KGHSH, LQKENI. In DNA, the CDR3 is TGTGCCAGCTCACCAGACAGGAACCCCTACGAGCAGTACTTC. Amino acid sequence: CASSPDRNPYEQYF.